A single sample is the source of the 20 T cell receptor beta chains below, sequenced in a study of blood T cell repertoires in COVID-19. Here immunoSEQ multiplex PCR was the method, and the copy in TCRdb shows in-frame clones only, minus some. The sample contains about 39,000 clones, roughly 80% of which appear only once. Sequencing input: peripheral blood. These receptors all come from a man aged 55 to 70 in a cohort sampled during active COVID-19.

CDR3 in amino acids: CASSDGTNGELFF. The CDR3 nucleotides read TGCGCCAGCAGTGATGGGACAAACGGGGAGCTGTTTTTT. This chain joins TRBV10-1 and TRBJ2-2; D might be TRBD1 (6 bases). V lost 3 bases and J lost 7, with 9 bases in between. The CDR3 covers 13 residues. Germline V gives CDR1 WNHNN, CDR2 SYGVQD (reference sequence).

V usage is TRBV5-1 and J usage is TRBJ2-3; D gene unclear. Germline V gives CDR1 SGHRS, CDR2 YFSETQ. Between the trimmed V and J ends, which lost 0 bases and 4 bases, there was a span of 9 bases. The CDR3 has 14 amino acids. The CDR3 DNA sequence: TGCGCCAGCAGCTTGGGGCCATCGCCAGATACGCAGTATTTT. It encodes CASSLGPSPDTQYF.

The chain uses TRBV5-1 and TRBJ2-5, with TRBD1 as a possible D gene (6 bases). CDR1 and CDR2 (germline): SGHRS, YFSETQ. The CDR3 spans 14 residues. The V end lost 3 bases, the J end lost 5 bases, and 14 bases lay between the germline ends. Here the CDR3 reads CASSWGQGMETQYF. The CDR3 DNA reads as TGCGCCAGCAGCTGGGGGCAGGGTATGGAGACCCAGTACTTC.

The count of this clone is one. Other DNA sequences within the sample encode an identical CDR3. The V call is TRBV27, the J call TRBJ2-7; D possibly corresponds to TRBD1 (6 bases). CDR1 MNHEY and CDR2 SMNVEV come from the germline V gene (reference sequence). The V end was cut by 6 bases, the J end by 4 bases, with 7 bases between. The CDR3 totals 11 residues. The CDR3 region is CASSQGYEQYF. The CDR3 region has the DNA TGTGCCAGCAGCCAGGGGTACGAGCAGTACTTC.

The chain combines TRBV9 with TRBJ1-2; unclear D gene. Trimming left V 0 bases short and J 0 bases short, with 9 bases between. Germline V gives CDR1 SGDLS, CDR2 YYNGEE. This CDR3 contains 15 residues. The CDR3, as DNA: TGTGCCAGCAGCGTAGAATCGGGTCCTAACTATGGCTACACCTTC. Its translation is CASSVESGPNYGYTF.

The chain links TRBV5-5 to TRBJ2-4; 7 nucleotides line up with TRBD2. This CDR3 is 19 amino acids long. V lost 4 bases, J lost 0 bases, and 16 bases stayed unmatched. Germline assignment: CDR1 SGHKS and CDR2 YYEKEE (reference sequence). The CDR3 nucleotides read TGTGCCAGCAGCCCTATCCTAGCGGCACACTCACTAGCCAAAAACATTCAGTACTTC. Translation gives CASSPILAAHSLAKNIQYF. The whole variable domain, filled in from reference TRBV5-5 and TRBJ2-4, reads DAGVTQSPTHLIKTRGQQVTLRCSPISGHKSVSWYQQVLGQGPQFIFQYYEKEERGRGNFPDRFSARQFPNYSSELNVNALLLGDSALYLCASSPILAAHSLAKNIQYFGAGTRLSVL.

This clone was seen a single time. Here the CDR3 DNA reads TGTGCCAGCAGCGCAAAGGGGTCTGGGGCCAACGTCCTGACTTTC. This gives the protein CASSAKGSGANVLTF. The chain couples TRBV9 to TRBJ2-6, with D tentatively TRBD1 (5 bases). The CDR3 has 15 residues. V was pared by 3 bases and J by 1 base, with 8 bases between. From germline, CDR1 is SGDLS and CDR2 YYNGEE.

The chain employs TRBV5-5 and TRBJ2-5; D remains ambiguous. Trimming stripped 0 bases from V and 1 base from J, with 10 bases between. The CDR3 has 15 residues. CDR1 SGHKS and CDR2 YYEKEE come from the germline V gene (reference sequence). The CDR3 sequence is CASSLEATPQETQYF. The CDR3 DNA reads as TGTGCCAGCAGCTTGGAAGCTACCCCCCAAGAGACCCAGTACTTC.

The V and J genes are TRBV9 and TRBJ2-1; D is unclear. This CDR3 is built from 14 residues. Germline V gene data show CDR1 as SGDLS and CDR2 as YYNGEE. V was cut by 0 bases and J by 8 bases, with 12 bases left in between. CDR3: CASSVGPSSDEQFF. In nucleotides, the CDR3 is TGTGCCAGCAGCGTAGGGCCTTCGTCCGATGAGCAGTTCTTC.

The chain joins TRBV6-6 to TRBJ2-5; 15 nucleotides line up with TRBD2. The CDR3 length is 16 residues. J lost 2 bases, V lost 5 bases, and 3 bases had no gene match. The germline V gene has CDR1 MNHNY and CDR2 SVGAGI (reference sequence). This CDR3 is CASSKGLAGGQETQYF. DNA for the CDR3: TGTGCCAGCAGTAAAGGACTAGCGGGGGGGCAAGAGACCCAGTACTTC.

The chain is built from TRBV29-1 and TRBJ2-3; unclear D gene. Looked up from germline, CDR1 is SQVTM and CDR2 is ANQGSEA. This CDR3 region has 12 residues. The V end lost 8 bases, the J end lost 7 bases, and 16 bases lay between the germline ends. CDR3 region: CSYTISPNTQYF. In DNA, the CDR3 is TGCAGCTATACTATTTCTCCTAATACGCAGTATTTT.

V and J are TRBV9 and TRBJ2-1; 11 positions agree with TRBD1. CDR1 SGDLS and CDR2 YYNGEE come from the germline V gene. The CDR3 has 15 amino acids. J was trimmed by 4 bases and V by 3 bases; bases with no gene match: 3. DNA for the CDR3: TGTGCCAGCAGCGGCCGGGACAGGGGGTACAATGAGCAGTTCTTC. The encoded protein is CASSGRDRGYNEQFF.

The chain combines TRBV6-6 with TRBJ1-1; the D gene is possibly TRBD1 (6 bases). The CDR3 consists of 14 residues. The V end lost 5 bases, the J end lost 0 bases, and 10 bases lay between the germline ends. Germline-derived CDR1 and CDR2 are MNHNY and SVGAGI (reference sequence). CDR3 in DNA: TGTGCCAGCAGTCCAACAGGGATGAACACTGAAGCTTTCTTT. This translates into CASSPTGMNTEAFF.

The chain uses TRBV24-1 and TRBJ2-7; D gene unclear. Germline CDR1 is KGHDR and CDR2 is SFDVKD. This CDR3 has 12 amino acids. The V gene lost 3 bases and the J gene lost 7 bases, with 9 bases spanning the gap. The CDR3 sequence is CATSDDMREQYF. The CDR3 DNA sequence: TGTGCCACCAGTGATGATATGCGGGAGCAGTACTTC.

The chain employs TRBV30 and TRBJ1-4, with D perhaps TRBD1 (6 bases). The V end lost 4 bases, the J end lost 5 bases, and 17 bases lay between the germline ends. Germline V gene data show CDR1 as GTSNPN and CDR2 as SVGIG (reference sequence). The CDR3 covers 15 residues. The CDR3 is CAWTKTDSRNEKLFF. DNA for the CDR3: TGTGCCTGGACAAAAACGGACAGCCGGAATGAAAAACTGTTTTTT.

This clone was seen once. The chain combines TRBV14 with TRBJ2-5, with 11 bases identical to TRBD2. Per germline, CDR1 SGHDN and CDR2 FVKESK. V lost 3 bases and J lost 4; bases outside the gene matches: 4. The CDR3 has 15 amino acids. In DNA form, the CDR3 reads TGTGCCAGCAGCCACACGGGACTAGCGGTAGAGACCCAGTACTTC. It specifies CASSHTGLAVETQYF.

This clone occurred a few times. The CDR3 DNA sequence: TGTGCCAGCAGCCCCCTGGGGCCCAGCTCTGGAAACACCATATATTTT. Its protein is CASSPLGPSSGNTIYF. The V gene is TRBV14, the J gene TRBJ1-3, with a weak D call TRBD1 (5 bases). The ends were cut back, 4 bases at V and 0 bases at J, with 13 bases in the middle. The CDR3 runs to 16 residues. In germline, CDR1 is SGHDN, CDR2 FVKESK. The full variable domain, with the rest looked up from reference TRBV14 and TRBJ1-3, is EAGVTQFPSHSVIEKGQTVTLRCDPISGHDNLYWYRRVMGKEIKFLLHFVKESKQDESGMPNNRFLAERTGGTYSTLKVQPAELEDSGVYFCASSPLGPSSGNTIYFGEGSWLTVV.

This chain joins TRBV4-1 and TRBJ1-3; no definite D call. The CDR3 sequence is 14 residues long. CDR1 MGHRA and CDR2 YSYEKL come from the germline V gene. Trimming cost V 0 bases and J 4 bases, with 7 bases left between them. CDR3: CASSQEGRGNTIYF. CDR3 nucleotide sequence: TGCGCCAGCAGCCAAGAGGGCAGAGGAAACACCATATATTTT.

The chain is built from TRBV7-9 and TRBJ2-1, with 7 bases matching TRBD2. The V gene's germline CDR1 is SEHNR and CDR2 FQNEAQ (reference sequence). This CDR3 contains 16 residues. J was trimmed by 5 bases and V by 4 bases; bases with no gene match: 11. CDR3 nucleotides: TGTGCCAGCAGCTCACTACCGGGAGGCGACCACAATGAGCAGTTCTTC. This encodes CASSSLPGGDHNEQFF.

The chain links TRBV13 to TRBJ1-1, with D maybe TRBD1 (5 bases). Trimming stripped 5 bases from V and 5 bases from J, with 15 bases between. The CDR3 extends over 14 amino acids. Germline CDR1 PRHDT, CDR2 FYEKMQ (reference sequence). The CDR3, as DNA: TGTGCCAGCAGCCGAAATATAGGGGCTACTGAAGCTTTCTTT. Encoded protein: CASSRNIGATEAFF.